The clone carrying this T cell receptor beta chain occurred a few times. Its antigen is unidentified. V was clipped by 2 bases and J by 3 bases, with 8 bases between them. This CDR3 contains 13 residues. Germline V CDR1 and CDR2: DFQATT, SNEGSKA (reference sequence). TCRdb itself ran the RT-PCR reads through MiXCR, one entry per CDR3 protein. This table has about 520,000 distinct CDR3 sequences, approximately 7.7% appearing once. The data were taken from a study of response to subunit inactivated influenza vaccine. Study-wide results and limits: Authors proposed each seasonal influenza vaccination draws in few new T cells.

The rearrangement joins TRBV20-1 to TRBJ1-5, with D unclear. The receptor was isolated from a man between 50 and 70 years old who received an inactivated influenza vaccine. Sequencing was performed on PBMCs from blood, taken about 23 months after vaccination. CDR3 DNA: TGCAGTGCTAGAACGGCTGCCAATCAGCCCCAGCATTTT. It yields the protein CSARTAANQPQHF.